This TCR beta chain was captured by sequencing in a study of OX40 agonist ivuxolimab in advanced cancers. On the study more broadly: Dosing consisted of intravenous ivuxolimab at 0.01 to 10 mg/kg every 2 weeks. Overall study results and limits: Clones of CD4+ and CD8+ blood T cells grew by week 6 at doses of 0.1 to 3.0 mg/kg. Relative to CD4+ cells, CD8+ T cells on average had more expanded clones.

On this clone itself: Its antigen is not known.

Produced via immunoSEQ multiplex PCR; TCRdb's table is partial and in-frame only. This sample carries approximately 81,000 clones, roughly 80% of them seen once, and the ten largest clones take 3.5% to 6%. With baseline, cycle 4 day 1, and cycle 7 day 1 as timepoints, blood was sampled. The receptor was derived from an adult with an advanced solid tumor such as melanoma, head and neck, liver or kidney cancer. Source: CD4+ or CD8+ T cells sorted from blood, taken in a trial of the OX40 agonist ivuxolimab.

In DNA form, the CDR3 reads TGTGCCAGCAGAGGACGTATAAAGAGTCCAAACACTGAAGCTTTCTTT. Protein: CASRGRIKSPNTEAFF. The chain employs TRBV27 and TRBJ1-1, with unresolved D. CDR1 and CDR2 from the germline V gene are MNHEY and SMNVEV (reference sequence). The CDR3 totals 16 residues. Deletions cut 6 bases from V and 2 bases from J, with 19 bases between.